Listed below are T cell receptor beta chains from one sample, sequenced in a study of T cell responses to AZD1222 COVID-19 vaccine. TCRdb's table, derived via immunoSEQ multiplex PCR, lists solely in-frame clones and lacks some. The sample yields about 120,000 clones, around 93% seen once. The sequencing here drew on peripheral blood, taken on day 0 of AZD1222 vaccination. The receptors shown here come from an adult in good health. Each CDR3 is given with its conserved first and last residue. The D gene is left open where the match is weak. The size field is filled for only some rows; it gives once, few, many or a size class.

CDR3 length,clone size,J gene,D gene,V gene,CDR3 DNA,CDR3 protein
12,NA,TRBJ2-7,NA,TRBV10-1,TGCGCCAGCAGTGAAAAGGGCGACGAGCAGTACTTC,CASSEKGDEQYF
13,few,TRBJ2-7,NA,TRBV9,TGTGCCAGCAGCCTCGCCCTCCTGGGAGAGCAGTACTTC,CASSLALLGEQYF
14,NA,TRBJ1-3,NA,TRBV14,TGTGCCAGCAGCCGAAGGACAGAAGGAAACACCATATATTTT,CASSRRTEGNTIYF
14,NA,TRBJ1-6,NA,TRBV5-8,TGTGCCACCTCCAGGCGGATTGATAATTCACCCCTCCACTTT,CATSRRIDNSPLHF
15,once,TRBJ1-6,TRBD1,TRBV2,TGTGCCAGCCGCGAACAGGGGGCGCGGAATTCACCCCTCCACTTT,CASREQGARNSPLHF
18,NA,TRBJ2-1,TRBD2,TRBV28,TGTGCCAGCAGTCGTCAACTAGCGGGAAAGGGATCTTACAATGAGCAGTTCTTC,CASSRQLAGKGSYNEQFF
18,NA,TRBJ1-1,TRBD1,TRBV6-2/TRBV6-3,TGTGCCAGCAGTTACAACCCCGGGACAGGACTTCAGAACACTGAAGCTTTCTTT,CASSYNPGTGLQNTEAFF
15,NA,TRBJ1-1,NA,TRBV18,TGTGCCAGCTCACCGGGGGAGCGATTGAACACTGAAGCTTTCTTT,CASSPGERLNTEAFF
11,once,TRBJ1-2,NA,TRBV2,TGTGCCAGCAATGGGATCTATGGCTACACCTTC,CASNGIYGYTF
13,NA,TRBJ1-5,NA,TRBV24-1,TGTGCCACCCCTCAGAGCGAAAATCAGCCCCAGCATTTT,CATPQSENQPQHF
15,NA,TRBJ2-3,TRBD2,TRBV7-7,TGTGCTAGCAGCTTACTAGCGGAGAGAGGAGATACGCAGTATTTT,CASSLLAERGDTQYF
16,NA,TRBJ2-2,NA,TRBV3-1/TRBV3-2,TGTGCCAGCAGCCGCCTTAGCGTGACGAACACCGGGGAGCTGTTTTTT,CASSRLSVTNTGELFF
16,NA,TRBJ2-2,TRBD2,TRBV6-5,TGTGCCAGCAGTTACTGGCTAGCGGGAGTTAGCGGGGAGCTGTTTTTT,CASSYWLAGVSGELFF
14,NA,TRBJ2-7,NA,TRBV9,TGTGCCAGCAGCCCCAGCTCCTACTCCTACGAGCAGTACTTC,CASSPSSYSYEQYF
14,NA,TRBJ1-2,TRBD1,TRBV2,TGTGCCAGCAAAGGACAGGGAGGTTCCGGTGGCTACACCTTC,CASKGQGGSGGYTF
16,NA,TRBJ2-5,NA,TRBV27,TGTGCCAGCAGCCTTTTCCCGACAGGTTCTCAAGAGACCCAGTACTTC,CASSLFPTGSQETQYF
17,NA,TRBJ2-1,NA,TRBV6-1,TGTGCCAGCAGTGAAAATTTTAGCCCGGTTATGTACAATGAGCAGTTCTTC,CASSENFSPVMYNEQFF
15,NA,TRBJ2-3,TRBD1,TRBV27,TGTGCCAGCAGTTTCCTGACAGGGGGGGCAGATACGCAGTATTTT,CASSFLTGGADTQYF
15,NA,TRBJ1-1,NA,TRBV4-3,TGCGCCAGCAGCCATTATCGCGGGTCGGGAGGAGAAGCTTTCTTT,CASSHYRGSGGEAFF
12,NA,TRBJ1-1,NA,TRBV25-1,TGTGCCAGCAGCCAGGGGAGCACTGAAGCTTTCTTT,CASSQGSTEAFF
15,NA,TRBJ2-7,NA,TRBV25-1,TGTGCCAGCAGTGCCTCGGGACACGACTCCTACGAGCAGTACTTC,CASSASGHDSYEQYF
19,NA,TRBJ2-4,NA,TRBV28,TGTGCCAGCAGTTTATCCCCCTGGATGCGGCAGCTAGCCAAAAACATTCAGTACTTC,CASSLSPWMRQLAKNIQYF
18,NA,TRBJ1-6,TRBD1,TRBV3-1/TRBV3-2,TGTGCCAGCAGCCAAGATCTAGGTGGAGACAGGGCAGCGTCACCCCTCCACTTT,CASSQDLGGDRAASPLHF